The sequence of this T cell receptor beta chain was determined in a study of T-cell memory formation after mild COVID-19. The study, taken as a whole, reports: Several responding clones turned up in pre-infection memory, indicating that cross-reactive memory may have taken part.

The CDR3 has 14 amino acids. Trimming shortened V by 0 bases and J by 3 bases, and 9 bases separated the two germline ends. Germline V CDR1 and CDR2: DFQATT, SNEGSKA (reference sequence). Each CDR3 protein gets one entry after TCRdb re-called the 5' RACE reads with MiXCR. The sample comprises 500,000 to 600,000 distinct CDR3 sequences, approximately 19% of which are singletons, and about 12% rests with the top ten. As to this clonotype: Its antigen is currently unknown.

The material sequenced was PBMCs or a T cell subset sorted from them (not recorded which). This clonotype was obtained from an adult woman who had mild COVID-19 (a few samples of this study predate the infection). Cell type and time point are not known. The chain links TRBV20-1 to TRBJ1-3; a weak D match, TRBD1 (5 bases). In DNA, the CDR3 is TGCAGTGCTAGAGACAGGGTGGGTGGAAACACCATATATTTT. This translates into CSARDRVGGNTIYF.